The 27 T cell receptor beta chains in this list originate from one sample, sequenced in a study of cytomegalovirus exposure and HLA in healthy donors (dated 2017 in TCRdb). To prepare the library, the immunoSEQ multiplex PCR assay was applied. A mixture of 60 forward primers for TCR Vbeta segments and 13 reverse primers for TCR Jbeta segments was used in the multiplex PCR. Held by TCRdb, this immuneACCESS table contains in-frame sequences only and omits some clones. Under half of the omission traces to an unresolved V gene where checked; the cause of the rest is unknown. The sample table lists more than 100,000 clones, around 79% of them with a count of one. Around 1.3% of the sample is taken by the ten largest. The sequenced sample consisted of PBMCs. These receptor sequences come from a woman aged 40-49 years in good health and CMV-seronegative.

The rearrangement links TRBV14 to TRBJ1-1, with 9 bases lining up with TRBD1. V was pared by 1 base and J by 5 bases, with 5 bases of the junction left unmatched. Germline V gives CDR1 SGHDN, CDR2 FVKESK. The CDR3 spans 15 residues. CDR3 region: CASSQAAGQGTEAFF. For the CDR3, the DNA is TGTGCCAGCAGCCAAGCGGCGGGACAGGGTACTGAAGCTTTCTTT.

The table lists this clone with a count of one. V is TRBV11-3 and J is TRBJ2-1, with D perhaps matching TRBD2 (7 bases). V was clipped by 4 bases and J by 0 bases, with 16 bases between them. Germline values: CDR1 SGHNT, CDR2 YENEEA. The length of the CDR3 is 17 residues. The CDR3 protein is CASSSVGGGSSYNEQFF. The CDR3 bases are TGTGCCAGCAGCTCCGTGGGAGGGGGAAGCTCCTACAATGAGCAGTTCTTC.

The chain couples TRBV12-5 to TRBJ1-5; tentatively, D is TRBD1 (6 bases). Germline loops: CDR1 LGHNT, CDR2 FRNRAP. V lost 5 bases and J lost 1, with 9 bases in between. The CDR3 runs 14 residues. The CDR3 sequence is CASGPGQSNQPQHF. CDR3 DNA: TGTGCTAGTGGTCCTGGACAGAGCAATCAGCCCCAGCATTTT.

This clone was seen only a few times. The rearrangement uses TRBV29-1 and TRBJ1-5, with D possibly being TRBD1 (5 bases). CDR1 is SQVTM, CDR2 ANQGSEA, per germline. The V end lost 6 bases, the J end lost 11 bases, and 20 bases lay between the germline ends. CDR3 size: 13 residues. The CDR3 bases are TGCAGCGTCCGAGGGGCAGTGGGCGGGACCCAGCATTTT. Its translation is CSVRGAVGGTQHF.

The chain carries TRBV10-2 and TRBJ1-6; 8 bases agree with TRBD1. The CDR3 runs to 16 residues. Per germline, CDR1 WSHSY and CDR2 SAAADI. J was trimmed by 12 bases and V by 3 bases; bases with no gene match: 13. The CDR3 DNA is TGCGCCAGCAGTGATCCTTCAGGGGGCAAGGGTGAACCCCTCCACTTT. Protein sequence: CASSDPSGGKGEPLHF.

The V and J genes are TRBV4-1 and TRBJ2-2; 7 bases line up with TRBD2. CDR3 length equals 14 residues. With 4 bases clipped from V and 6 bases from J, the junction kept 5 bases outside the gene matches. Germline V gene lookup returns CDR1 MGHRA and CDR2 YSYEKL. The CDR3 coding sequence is TGCGCCAGCAGCCGCGTGGGGGGGGCCGGGGAGCTGTTTTTT. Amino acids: CASSRVGGAGELFF.

CDR3 DNA sequence: TGTGCCAGCAGCTTGTTGACAGCTGGAAACACCATATATTTT. It encodes CASSLLTAGNTIYF. The rearrangement joins TRBV5-6 to TRBJ1-3, with a weak D call TRBD1 (5 bases). CDR3 length: 14 residues. CDR1 SGHDT and CDR2 YYEEEE come from the germline V gene. With 1 base removed from V and 2 bases from J, the gap between germline ends came to 7 bases.

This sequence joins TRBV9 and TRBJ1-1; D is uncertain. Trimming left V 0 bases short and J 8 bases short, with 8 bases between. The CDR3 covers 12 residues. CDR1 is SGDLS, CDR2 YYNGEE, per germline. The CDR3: CASSVVGGEAFF. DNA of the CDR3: TGTGCCAGCAGCGTAGTGGGAGGGGAAGCTTTCTTT.

The CDR3 loop reads CASSHVQGSPGNTIYF. The CDR3 nucleotides are TGTGCCAGCAGCCACGTACAGGGCAGCCCTGGAAACACCATATATTTT. The chain carries TRBV11-2 and TRBJ1-3, with D perhaps matching TRBD1 (6 bases). The germline CDR1 and CDR2 sequences are SGHAT and FQNNGV. The V end lost 5 bases, the J end lost 2 bases, and 16 bases lay between the germline ends. The CDR3 extends over 16 amino acids.

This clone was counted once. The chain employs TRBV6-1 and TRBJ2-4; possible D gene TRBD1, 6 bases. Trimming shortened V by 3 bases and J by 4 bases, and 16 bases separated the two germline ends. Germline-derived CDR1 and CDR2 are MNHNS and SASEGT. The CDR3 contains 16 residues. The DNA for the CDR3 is TGTGCCAGCAGTGACGGATATCGGACAGTTAAAAACATTCAGTACTTC. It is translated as CASSDGYRTVKNIQYF.

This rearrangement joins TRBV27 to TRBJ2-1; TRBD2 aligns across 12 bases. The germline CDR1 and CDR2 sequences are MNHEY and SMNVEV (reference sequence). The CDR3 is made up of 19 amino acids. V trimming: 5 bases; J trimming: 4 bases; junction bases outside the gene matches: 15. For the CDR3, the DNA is TGTGCCAGCAGTAACACCCCTTTATTACTAGCGGGGGGTTACAATGAGCAGTTCTTC. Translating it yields CASSNTPLLLAGGYNEQFF.

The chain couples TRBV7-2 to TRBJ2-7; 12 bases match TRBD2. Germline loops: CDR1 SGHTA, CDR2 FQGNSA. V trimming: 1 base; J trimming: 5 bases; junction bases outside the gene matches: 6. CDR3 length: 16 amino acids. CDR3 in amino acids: CASSLGGLAGWDEQYF. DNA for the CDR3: TGTGCCAGCAGCTTAGGAGGACTAGCGGGGTGGGACGAGCAGTACTTC.

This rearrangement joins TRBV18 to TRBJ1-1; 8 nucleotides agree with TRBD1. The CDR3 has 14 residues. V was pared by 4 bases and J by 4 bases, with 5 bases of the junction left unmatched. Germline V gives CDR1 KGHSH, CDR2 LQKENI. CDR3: CASSRGQGGTEAFF. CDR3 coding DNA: TGTGCCAGCTCACGTGGACAGGGTGGCACTGAAGCTTTCTTT. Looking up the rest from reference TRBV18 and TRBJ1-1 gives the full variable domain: NAGVMQNPRHLVRRRGQEARLRCSPMKGHSHVYWYRQLPEEGLKFMVYLQKENIIDESGMPKERFSAEFPKEGPSILRIQQVVRGDSAAYFCASSRGQGGTEAFFGQGTRLTVV.

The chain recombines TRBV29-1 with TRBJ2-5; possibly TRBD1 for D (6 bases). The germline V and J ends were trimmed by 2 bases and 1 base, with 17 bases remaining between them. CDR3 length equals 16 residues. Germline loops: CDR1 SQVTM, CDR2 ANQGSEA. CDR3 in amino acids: CSVEPLTGHPQETQYF. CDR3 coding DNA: TGCAGCGTTGAACCCCTCACGGGACACCCCCAAGAGACCCAGTACTTC.

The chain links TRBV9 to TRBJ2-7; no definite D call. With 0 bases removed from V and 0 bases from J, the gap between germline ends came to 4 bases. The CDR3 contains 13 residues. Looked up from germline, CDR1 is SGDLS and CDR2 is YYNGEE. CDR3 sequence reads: CASSVGNSYEQYF. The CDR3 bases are TGTGCCAGCAGCGTAGGTAACTCCTACGAGCAGTACTTC.

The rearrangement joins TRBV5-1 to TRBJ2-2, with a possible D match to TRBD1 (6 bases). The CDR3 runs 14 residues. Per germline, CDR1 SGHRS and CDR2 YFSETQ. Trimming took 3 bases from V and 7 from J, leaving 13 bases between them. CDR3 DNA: TGCGCCAGCAGCTCCCAGGGGCTAGGCGGGGAGCTGTTTTTT. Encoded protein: CASSSQGLGGELFF.

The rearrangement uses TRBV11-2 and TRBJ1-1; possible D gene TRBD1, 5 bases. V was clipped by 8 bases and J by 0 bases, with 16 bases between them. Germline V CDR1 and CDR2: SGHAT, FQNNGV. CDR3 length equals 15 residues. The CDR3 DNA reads TGTGCCAGCGGGGGGAGAGGTACCATGAACACTGAAGCTTTCTTT. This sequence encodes CASGGRGTMNTEAFF.

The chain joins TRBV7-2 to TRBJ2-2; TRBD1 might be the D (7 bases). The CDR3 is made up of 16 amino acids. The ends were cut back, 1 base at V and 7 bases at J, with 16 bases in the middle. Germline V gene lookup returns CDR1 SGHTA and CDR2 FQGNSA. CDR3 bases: TGTGCCAGCAGCTTAGGCCCAGGGGGACTCGGCGGGGAGCTGTTTTTT. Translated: CASSLGPGGLGGELFF.

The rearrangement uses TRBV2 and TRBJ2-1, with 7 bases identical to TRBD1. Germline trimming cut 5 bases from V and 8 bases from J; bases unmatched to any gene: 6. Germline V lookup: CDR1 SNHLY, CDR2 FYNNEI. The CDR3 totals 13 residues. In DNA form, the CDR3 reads TGTGCCAGCAGTTTGAACAGGGGATATGAGCAGTTCTTC. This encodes CASSLNRGYEQFF.

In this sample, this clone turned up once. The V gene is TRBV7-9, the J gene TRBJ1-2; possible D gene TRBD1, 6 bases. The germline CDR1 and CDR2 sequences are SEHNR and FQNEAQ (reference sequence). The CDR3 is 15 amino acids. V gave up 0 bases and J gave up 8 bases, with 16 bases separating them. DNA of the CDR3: TGTGCCAGCAGCTTAGCGGTAGTGGGGGCAGAGGGCTACACCTTC. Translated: CASSLAVVGAEGYTF.

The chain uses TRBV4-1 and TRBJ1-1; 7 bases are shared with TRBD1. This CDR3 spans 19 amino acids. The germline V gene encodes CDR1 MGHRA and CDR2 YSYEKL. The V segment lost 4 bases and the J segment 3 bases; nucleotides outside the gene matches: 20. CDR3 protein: CASSLAVPLRQGVDTEAFF. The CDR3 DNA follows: TGCGCCAGCAGCCTAGCCGTCCCCCTTCGACAGGGTGTCGACACTGAAGCTTTCTTT.

The DNA of the CDR3 is TGTGCCAGCAAGGGCGACAGTAACACCGGGGAGCTGTTTTTT. Its protein is CASKGDSNTGELFF. V usage is TRBV6-4 and J usage is TRBJ2-2, with TRBD1 as a possible D gene (5 bases). The germline V gene has CDR1 MRHNA and CDR2 SNTAGT. CDR3 length equals 14 residues. The V gene lost 7 bases and the J gene lost 2 bases, with 11 bases spanning the gap.

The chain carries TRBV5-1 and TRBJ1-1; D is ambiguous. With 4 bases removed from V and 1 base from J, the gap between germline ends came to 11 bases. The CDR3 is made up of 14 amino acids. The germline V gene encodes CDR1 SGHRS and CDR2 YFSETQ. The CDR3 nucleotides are TGCGCCAGCAGCCGCAGCGTGGGGAACACTGAAGCTTTCTTT. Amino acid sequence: CASSRSVGNTEAFF.

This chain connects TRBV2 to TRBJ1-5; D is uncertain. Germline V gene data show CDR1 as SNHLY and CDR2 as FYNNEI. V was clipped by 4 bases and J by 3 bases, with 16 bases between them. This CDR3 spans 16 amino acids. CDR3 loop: CASSGPSRSHNQPQHF. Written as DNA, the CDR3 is TGTGCCAGCAGTGGACCAAGTAGGAGTCACAATCAGCCCCAGCATTTT.

The CDR3 sequence is CSVKPGQGAVSEAFF. The CDR3 DNA is TGCAGCGTTAAACCGGGACAGGGGGCTGTGAGTGAAGCTTTCTTT. The V call is TRBV29-1, the J call TRBJ1-1, with 12 bases matching TRBD1. The CDR3 consists of 15 residues. Losses at the gene ends were 5 bases for V and 7 bases for J; bases not matched to a gene: 11. Germline loops: CDR1 SQVTM, CDR2 ANQGSEA.

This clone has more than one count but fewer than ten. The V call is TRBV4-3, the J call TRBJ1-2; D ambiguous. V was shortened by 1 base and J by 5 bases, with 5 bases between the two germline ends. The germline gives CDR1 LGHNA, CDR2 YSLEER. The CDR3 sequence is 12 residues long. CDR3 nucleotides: TGCGCCAGCAGCCAAGGGCGGTATGGCTACACCTTC. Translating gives CASSQGRYGYTF.

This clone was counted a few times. CDR3 amino acids: CASRGLGGTEAFF. CDR3 coding DNA: TGTGCCAGTAGGGGACTGGGGGGAACTGAAGCTTTCTTT. The chain couples TRBV19 to TRBJ1-1, with D perhaps TRBD1 (5 bases). Germline values: CDR1 LNHDA, CDR2 SQIVND (reference sequence). V lost 6 bases and J 5 bases, leaving 13 bases between the germline ends. This CDR3 contains 13 residues.